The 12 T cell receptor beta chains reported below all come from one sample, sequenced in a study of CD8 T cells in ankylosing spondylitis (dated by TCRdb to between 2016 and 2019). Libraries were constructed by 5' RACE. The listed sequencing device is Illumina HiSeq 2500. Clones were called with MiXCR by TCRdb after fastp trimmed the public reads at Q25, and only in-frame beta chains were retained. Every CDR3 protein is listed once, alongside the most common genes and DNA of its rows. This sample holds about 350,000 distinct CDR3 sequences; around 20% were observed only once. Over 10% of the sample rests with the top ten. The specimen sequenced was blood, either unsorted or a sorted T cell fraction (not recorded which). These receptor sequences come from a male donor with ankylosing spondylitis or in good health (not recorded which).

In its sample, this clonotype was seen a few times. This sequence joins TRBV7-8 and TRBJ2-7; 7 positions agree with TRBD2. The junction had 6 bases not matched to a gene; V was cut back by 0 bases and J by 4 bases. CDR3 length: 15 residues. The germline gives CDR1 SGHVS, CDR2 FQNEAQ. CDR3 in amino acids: CASSLAPSGLYEQYF. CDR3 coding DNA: TGTGCCAGCAGCTTAGCCCCTAGCGGCCTGTACGAGCAGTACTTC.

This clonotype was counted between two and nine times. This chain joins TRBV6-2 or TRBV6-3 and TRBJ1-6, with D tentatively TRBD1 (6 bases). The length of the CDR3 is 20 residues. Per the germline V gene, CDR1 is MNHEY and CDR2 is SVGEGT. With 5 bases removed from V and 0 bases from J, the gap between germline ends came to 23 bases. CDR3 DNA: TGTGCCAGCAGTCCGACCCTCCAGGGGTTAAGACCCTCCTATAATTCACCCCTCCACTTT. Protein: CASSPTLQGLRPSYNSPLHF.

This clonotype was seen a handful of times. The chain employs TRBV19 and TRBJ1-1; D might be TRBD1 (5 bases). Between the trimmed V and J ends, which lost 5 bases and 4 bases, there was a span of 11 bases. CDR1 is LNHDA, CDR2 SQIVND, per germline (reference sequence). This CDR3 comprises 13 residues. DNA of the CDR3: TGTGCCAGTAGTTCAGGGATCGGCACTGAAGCTTTCTTT. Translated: CASSSGIGTEAFF.

In nucleotides, the CDR3 is TGCAGTGGCCACCTTAGCGGGGGGCCGACGGACATTCAGTACTTC. Protein product: CSGHLSGGPTDIQYF. V usage is TRBV20-1 and J usage is TRBJ2-4, with 10 bases that match TRBD2. CDR1 is DFQATT and CDR2 is SNEGSKA in the germline V gene (reference sequence). This CDR3 has 15 residues. The junction had 14 bases not matched to a gene; V was cut back by 7 bases and J by 8 bases.

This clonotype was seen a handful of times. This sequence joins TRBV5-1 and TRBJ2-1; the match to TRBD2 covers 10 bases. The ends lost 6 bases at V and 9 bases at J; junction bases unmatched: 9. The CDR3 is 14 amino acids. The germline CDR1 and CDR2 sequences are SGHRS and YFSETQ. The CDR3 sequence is CASNLAGEEAEQFF. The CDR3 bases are TGCGCCAGCAACCTAGCGGGGGAGGAAGCTGAGCAGTTCTTC.

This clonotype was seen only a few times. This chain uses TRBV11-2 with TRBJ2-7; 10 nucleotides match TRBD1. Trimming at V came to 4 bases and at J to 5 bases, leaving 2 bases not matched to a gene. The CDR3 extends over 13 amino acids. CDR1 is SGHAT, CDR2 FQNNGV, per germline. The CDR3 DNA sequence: TGTGCCAGCAGCTGGGACAGGGGCCACGAGCAGTACTTC. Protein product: CASSWDRGHEQYF.

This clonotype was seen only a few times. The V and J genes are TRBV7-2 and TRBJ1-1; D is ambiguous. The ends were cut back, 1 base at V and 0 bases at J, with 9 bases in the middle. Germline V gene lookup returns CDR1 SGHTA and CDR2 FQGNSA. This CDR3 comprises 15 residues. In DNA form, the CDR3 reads TGTGCCAGCAGCTTAGTAAGAATCGTGAACACTGAAGCTTTCTTT. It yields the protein CASSLVRIVNTEAFF.

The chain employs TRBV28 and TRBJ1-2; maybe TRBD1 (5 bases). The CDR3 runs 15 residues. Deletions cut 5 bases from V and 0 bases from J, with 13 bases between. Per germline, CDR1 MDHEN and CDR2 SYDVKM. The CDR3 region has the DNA TGTGCCAGCAGTGCCCGGGACCTAGCTAACTATGGCTACACCTTC. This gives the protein CASSARDLANYGYTF.

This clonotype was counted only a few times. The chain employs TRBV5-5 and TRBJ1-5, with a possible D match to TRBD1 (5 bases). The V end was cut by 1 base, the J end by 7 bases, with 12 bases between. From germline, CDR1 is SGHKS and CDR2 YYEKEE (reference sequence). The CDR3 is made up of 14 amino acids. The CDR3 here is CASSLYGAGQPQHF. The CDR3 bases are TGTGCCAGCAGCTTGTACGGGGCAGGCCAGCCCCAGCATTTT.

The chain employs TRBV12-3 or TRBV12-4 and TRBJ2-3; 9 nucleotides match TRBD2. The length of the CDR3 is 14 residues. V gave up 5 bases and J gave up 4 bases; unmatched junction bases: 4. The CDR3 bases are TGTGCCAGCAGTCCTAGCGGGGCAGCAGATACGCAGTATTTT. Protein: CASSPSGAADTQYF.

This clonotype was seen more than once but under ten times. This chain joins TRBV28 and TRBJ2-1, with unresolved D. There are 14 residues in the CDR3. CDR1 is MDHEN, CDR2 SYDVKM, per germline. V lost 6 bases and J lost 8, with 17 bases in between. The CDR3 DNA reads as TGTGCCAGCAGGCCCTTGAGTCCTCGGGATGAGCAGTTCTTC. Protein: CASRPLSPRDEQFF.

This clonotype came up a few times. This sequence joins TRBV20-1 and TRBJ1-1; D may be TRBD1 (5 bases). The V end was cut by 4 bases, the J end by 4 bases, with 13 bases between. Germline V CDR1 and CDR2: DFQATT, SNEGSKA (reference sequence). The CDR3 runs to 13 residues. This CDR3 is CSATKTVLTEAFF. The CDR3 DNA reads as TGCAGTGCTACCAAGACAGTGCTCACTGAAGCTTTCTTT.